What follows describes a single T cell receptor beta chain. Its antigen is not identified. This record belongs to a study of T cells after yellow fever vaccination. Whole-study results and caveats: The presence of abundant clonotypes contaminating from the bulk population was possible in FACS-sorted repertoires. Only a minor proportion of clonotypes was detected across both CD4 and CD8 compartments. At approximately 96% for CD4 and approximately 88% for CD8, most primary-vaccination clones showed up again after the booster.

CDR3 length: 16 amino acids. The V end was cut by 4 bases, the J end by 0 bases, with 12 bases between. Germline V gene lookup returns CDR1 KGHDR and CDR2 SFDVKD. In making TCR cDNA, 5'RACE template switching added a universal primer site and UMIs to it. A single record per CDR3 protein comes from TCRdb applying MiXCR to the 5' RACE reads. Here the sample spans fewer than 450,000 distinct CDR3 sequences, 11% being singletons. The chain joins TRBV24-1 to TRBJ1-5; D call uncertain. This TCR derives from a man younger than 30 who received the YFV17D yellow fever vaccine. The sequencing here drew on PBMCs, taken on the day of the first yellow fever vaccination. The CDR3 protein is CATSDSQGPSNQPQHF. CDR3 sequence (DNA): TGTGCCACCAGTGACTCACAAGGGCCTAGCAATCAGCCCCAGCATTTT.